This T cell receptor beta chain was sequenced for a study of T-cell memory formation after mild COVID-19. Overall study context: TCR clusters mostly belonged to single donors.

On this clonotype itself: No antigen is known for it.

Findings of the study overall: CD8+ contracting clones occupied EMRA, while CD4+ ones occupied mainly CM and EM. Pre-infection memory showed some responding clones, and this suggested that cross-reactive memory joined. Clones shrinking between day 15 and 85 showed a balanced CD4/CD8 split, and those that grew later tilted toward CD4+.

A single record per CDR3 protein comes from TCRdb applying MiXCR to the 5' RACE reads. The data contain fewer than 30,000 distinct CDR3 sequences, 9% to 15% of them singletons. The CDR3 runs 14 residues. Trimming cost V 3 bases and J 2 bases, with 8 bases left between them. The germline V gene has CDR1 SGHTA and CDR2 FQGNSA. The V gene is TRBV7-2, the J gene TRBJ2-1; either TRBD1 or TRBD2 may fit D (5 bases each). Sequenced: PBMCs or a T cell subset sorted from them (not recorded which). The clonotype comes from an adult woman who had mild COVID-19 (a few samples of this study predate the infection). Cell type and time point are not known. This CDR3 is CASSLGDPYNEQFF. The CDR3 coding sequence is TGTGCCAGCAGCTTGGGGGACCCCTACAATGAGCAGTTCTTC.